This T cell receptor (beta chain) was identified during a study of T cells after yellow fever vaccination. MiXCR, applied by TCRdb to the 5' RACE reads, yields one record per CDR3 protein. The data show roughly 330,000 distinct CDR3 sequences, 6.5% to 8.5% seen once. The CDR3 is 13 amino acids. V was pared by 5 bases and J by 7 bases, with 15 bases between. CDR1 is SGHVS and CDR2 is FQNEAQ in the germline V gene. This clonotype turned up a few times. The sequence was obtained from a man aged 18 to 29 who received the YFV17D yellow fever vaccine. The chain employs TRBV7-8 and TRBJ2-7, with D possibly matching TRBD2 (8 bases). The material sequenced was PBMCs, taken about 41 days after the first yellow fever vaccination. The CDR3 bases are TGTGCCAGCAGCCCGGGAGGGACAGCTGAGCAGTACGTC. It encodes CASSPGGTAEQYV.